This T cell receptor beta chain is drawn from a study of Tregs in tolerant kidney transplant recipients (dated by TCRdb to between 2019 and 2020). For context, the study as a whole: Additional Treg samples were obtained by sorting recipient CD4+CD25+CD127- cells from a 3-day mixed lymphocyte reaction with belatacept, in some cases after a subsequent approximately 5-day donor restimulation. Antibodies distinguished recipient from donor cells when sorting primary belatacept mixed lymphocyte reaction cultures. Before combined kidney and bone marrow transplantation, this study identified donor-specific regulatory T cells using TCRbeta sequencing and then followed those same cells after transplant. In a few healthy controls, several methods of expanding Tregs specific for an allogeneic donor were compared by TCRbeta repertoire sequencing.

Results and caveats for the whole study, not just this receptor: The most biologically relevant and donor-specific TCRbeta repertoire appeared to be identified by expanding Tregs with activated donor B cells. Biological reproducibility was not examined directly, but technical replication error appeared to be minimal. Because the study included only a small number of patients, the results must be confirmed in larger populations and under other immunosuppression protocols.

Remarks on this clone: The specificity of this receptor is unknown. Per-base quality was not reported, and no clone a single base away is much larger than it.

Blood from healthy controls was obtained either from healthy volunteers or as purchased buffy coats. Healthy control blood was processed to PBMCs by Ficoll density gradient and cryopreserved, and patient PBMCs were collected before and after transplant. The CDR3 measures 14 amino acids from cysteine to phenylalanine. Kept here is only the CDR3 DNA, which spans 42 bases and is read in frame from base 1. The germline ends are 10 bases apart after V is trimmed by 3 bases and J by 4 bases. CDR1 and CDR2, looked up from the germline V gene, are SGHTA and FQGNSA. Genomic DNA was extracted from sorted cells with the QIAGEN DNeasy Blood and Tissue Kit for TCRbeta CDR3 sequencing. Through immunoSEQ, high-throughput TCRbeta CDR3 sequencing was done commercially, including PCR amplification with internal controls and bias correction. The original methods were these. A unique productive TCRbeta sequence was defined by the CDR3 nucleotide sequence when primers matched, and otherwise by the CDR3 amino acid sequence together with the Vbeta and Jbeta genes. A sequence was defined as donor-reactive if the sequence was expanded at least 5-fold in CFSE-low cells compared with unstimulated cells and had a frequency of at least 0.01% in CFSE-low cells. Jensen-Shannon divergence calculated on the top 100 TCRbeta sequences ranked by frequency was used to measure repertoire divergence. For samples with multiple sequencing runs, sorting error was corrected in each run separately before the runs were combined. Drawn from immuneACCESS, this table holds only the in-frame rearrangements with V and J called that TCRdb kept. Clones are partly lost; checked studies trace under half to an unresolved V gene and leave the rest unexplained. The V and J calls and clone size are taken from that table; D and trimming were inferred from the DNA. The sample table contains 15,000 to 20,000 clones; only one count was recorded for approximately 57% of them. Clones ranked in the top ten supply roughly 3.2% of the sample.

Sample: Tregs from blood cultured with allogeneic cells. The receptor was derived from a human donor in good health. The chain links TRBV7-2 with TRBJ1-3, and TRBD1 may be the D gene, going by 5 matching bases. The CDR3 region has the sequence CASSLGGAGNTIYF. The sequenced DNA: TGTGCCAGCAGCTTGGGCGGGGCGGGAAACACCATATATTTT.